The present TCR beta chain was sequenced within a study of T cell responses to AZD1222 COVID-19 vaccine. Study findings and constraints: Two AZD1222 administrations were followed by greater Spike-specific TCR breadth and depth. Clonal diversity may have been underestimated in mostly white British donors.

Method: immunoSEQ multiplex PCR; TCRdb's copy keeps in-frame clones and lacks some. The sample lists roughly 100,000 clones; nearly 90% were seen once. Details on this clone: Its antigen is unknown.

Looked up from germline, CDR1 is SGHNT and CDR2 is YYREEE (reference sequence). Trimming took 4 bases from V and 0 from J, leaving 16 bases between them. CDR3 size: 17 residues. The sequencing here drew on peripheral blood, taken 28 days after the second AZD1222 dose. This chain uses TRBV5-4 with TRBJ1-4; tentative D call: TRBD1 (5 bases). This clonotype originated in an adult who received the AZD1222 COVID-19 vaccine. The CDR3 is CASSPKGMGATNEKLFF. CDR3 DNA sequence: TGTGCCAGCAGCCCAAAGGGGATGGGAGCAACTAATGAAAAACTGTTTTTT.